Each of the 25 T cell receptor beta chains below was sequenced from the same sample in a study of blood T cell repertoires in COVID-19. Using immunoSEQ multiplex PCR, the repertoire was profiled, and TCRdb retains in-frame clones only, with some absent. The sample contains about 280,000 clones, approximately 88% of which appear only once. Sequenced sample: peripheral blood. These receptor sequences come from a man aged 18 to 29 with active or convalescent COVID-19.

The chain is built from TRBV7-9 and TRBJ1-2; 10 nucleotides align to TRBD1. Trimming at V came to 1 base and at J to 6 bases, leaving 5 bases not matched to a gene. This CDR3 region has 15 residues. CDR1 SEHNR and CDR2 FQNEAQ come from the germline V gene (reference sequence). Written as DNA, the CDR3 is TGTGCCAGCAGCTTAGTGGACAGGGGGTCTGATGGCTACACCTTC. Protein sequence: CASSLVDRGSDGYTF.

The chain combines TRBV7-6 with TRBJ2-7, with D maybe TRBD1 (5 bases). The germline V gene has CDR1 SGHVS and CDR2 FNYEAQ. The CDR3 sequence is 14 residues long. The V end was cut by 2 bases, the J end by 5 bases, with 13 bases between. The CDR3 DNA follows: TGTGCCAGCAGCTTAAAGGGGTTCCCTGACGAGCAGTACTTC. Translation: CASSLKGFPDEQYF. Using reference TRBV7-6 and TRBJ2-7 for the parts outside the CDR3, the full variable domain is GAGVSQSPRYKVTKRGQDVALRCDPISGHVSLYWYRQALGQGPEFLTYFNYEAQQDKSGLPNDRFSAERPEGSISTLTIQRTEQRDSAMYRCASSLKGFPDEQYFGPGTRLTVT.

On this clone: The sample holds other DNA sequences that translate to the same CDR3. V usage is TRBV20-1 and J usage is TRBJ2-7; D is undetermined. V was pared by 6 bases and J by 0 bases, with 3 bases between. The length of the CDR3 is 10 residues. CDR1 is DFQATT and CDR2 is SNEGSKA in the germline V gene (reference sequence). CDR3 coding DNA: TGCAGTGCCCTCTCCTACGAGCAGTACTTC. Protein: CSALSYEQYF.

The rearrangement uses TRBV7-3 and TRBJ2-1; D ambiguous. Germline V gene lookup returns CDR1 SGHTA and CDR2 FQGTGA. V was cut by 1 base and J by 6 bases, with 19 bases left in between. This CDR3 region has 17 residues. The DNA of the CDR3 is TGTGCCAGCAGCTTAATGGCCAGGTATCCCTCATCCAATGAGCAGTTCTTC. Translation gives CASSLMARYPSSNEQFF.

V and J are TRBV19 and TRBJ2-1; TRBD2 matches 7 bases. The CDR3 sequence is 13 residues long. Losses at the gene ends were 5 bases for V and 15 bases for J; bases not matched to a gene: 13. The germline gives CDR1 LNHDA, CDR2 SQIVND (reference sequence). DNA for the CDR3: TGTGCCAGTAGTGAGACGCTAGACTGGGGGGGGTTCTTC. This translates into CASSETLDWGGFF.

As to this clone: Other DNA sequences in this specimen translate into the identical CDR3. The CDR3 nucleotides read TGTGCCAGCTCAACGGGGACAGCACAAGAGACCCAGTACTTC. Translation gives CASSTGTAQETQYF. This chain links TRBV18 with TRBJ2-5; 7 bases are a match to TRBD1. The germline CDR1 and CDR2 sequences are KGHSH and LQKENI. The J segment lost 2 bases and the V segment lost 5 bases, leaving 5 bases of the junction unmatched. The length of the CDR3 is 14 residues.

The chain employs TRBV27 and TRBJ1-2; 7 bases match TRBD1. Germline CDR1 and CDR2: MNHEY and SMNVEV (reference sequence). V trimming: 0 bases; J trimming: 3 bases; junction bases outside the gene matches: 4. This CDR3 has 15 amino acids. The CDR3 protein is CASSLSTGVHYGYTF. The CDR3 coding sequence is TGTGCCAGCAGTTTATCCACAGGGGTGCACTATGGCTACACCTTC.

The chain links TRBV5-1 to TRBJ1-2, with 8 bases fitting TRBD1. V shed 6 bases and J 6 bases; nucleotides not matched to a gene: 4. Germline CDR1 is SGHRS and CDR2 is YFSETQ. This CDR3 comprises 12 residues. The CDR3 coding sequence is TGCGCCAGCACGCAGGGGGCGAATGGCTACACCTTC. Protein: CASTQGANGYTF.

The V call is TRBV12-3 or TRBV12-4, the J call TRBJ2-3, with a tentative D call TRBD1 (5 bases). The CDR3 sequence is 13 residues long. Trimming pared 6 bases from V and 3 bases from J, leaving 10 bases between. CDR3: CASRIRATDTQYF. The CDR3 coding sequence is TGTGCCAGCAGGATCAGGGCGACAGATACGCAGTATTTT.

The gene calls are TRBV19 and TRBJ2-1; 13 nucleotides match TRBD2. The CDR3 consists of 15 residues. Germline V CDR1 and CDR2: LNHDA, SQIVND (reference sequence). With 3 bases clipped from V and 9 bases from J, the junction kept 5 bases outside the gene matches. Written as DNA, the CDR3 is TGTGCCAGTAGTATTGGGGGACTAGCGGGGACTGAGCAGTTCTTC. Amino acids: CASSIGGLAGTEQFF. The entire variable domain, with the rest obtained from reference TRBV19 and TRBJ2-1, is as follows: DGGITQSPKYLFRKEGQNVTLSCEQNLNHDAMYWYRQDPGQGLRLIYYSQIVNDFQKGDIAEGYSVSREKKESFPLTVTSAQKNPTAFYLCASSIGGLAGTEQFFGPGTRLTVL.

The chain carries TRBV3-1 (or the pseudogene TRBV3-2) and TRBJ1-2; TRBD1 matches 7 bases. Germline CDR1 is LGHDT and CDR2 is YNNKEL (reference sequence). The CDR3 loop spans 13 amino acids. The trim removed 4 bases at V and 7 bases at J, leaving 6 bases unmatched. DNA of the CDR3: TGTGCCAGCAGCCCCGGGGCAGGGGGTGGCTACACCTTC. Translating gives CASSPGAGGGYTF.

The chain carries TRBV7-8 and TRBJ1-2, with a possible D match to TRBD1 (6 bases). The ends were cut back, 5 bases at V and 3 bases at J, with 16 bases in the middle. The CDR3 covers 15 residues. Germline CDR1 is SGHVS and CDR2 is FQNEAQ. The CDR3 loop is CASSPRRGEDYGYTF. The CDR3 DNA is TGTGCCAGCAGCCCCCGCAGGGGTGAGGACTATGGCTACACCTTC.

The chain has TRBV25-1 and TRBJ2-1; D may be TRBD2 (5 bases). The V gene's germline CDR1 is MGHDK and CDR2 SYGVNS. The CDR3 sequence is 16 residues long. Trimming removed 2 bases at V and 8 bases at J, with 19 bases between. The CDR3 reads CASSEVGSGNRDEQFF. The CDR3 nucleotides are TGTGCCAGCAGTGAAGTAGGGTCCGGGAATCGGGATGAGCAGTTCTTC.

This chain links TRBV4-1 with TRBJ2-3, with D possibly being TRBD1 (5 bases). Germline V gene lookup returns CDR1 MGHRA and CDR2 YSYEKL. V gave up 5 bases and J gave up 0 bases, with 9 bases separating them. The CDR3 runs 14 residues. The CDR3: CASSSGYSTDTQYF. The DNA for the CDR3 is TGCGCCAGCAGCTCAGGGTACAGCACAGATACGCAGTATTTT.

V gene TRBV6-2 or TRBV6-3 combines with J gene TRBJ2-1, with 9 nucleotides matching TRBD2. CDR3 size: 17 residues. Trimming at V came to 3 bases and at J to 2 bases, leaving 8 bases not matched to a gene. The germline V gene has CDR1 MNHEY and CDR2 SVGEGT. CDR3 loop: CASSYSIAGVTYNEQFF. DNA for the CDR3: TGTGCCAGCAGTTATAGTATAGCGGGGGTTACCTACAATGAGCAGTTCTTC.

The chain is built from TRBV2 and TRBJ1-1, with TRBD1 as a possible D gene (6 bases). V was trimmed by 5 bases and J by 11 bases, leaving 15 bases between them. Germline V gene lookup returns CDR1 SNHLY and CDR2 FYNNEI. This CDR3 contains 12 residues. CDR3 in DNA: TGTGCCAGCAGTCTCGACAGGCAGGAGGCTTTCTTT. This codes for CASSLDRQEAFF.

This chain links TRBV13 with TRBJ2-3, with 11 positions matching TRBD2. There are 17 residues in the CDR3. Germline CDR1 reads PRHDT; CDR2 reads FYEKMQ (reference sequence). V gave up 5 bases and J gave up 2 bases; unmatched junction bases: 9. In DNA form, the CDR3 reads TGTGCCAGCAGCCTCATAGCGGGGGGGCCCGACACAGATACGCAGTATTTT. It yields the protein CASSLIAGGPDTDTQYF.

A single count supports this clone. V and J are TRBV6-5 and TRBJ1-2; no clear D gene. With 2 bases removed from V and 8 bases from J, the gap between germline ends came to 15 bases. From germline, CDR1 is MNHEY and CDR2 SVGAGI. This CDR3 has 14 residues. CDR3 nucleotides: TGTGCCAGCAGTTACGGCGGTTTCCACCAAGGCTACACCTTC. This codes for CASSYGGFHQGYTF.

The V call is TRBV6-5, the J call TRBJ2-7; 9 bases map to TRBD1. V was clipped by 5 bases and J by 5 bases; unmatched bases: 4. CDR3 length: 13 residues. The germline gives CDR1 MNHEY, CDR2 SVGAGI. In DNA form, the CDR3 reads TGTGCCAGCAGTAGGGACAGGGCCAACGAGCAGTACTTC. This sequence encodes CASSRDRANEQYF.

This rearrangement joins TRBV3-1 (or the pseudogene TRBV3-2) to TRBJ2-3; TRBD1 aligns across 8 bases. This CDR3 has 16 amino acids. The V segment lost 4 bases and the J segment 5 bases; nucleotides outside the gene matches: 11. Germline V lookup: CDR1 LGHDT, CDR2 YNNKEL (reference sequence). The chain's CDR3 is CASSPWTGIWGDTQYF. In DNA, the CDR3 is TGTGCCAGCAGCCCCTGGACAGGGATTTGGGGAGATACGCAGTATTTT.

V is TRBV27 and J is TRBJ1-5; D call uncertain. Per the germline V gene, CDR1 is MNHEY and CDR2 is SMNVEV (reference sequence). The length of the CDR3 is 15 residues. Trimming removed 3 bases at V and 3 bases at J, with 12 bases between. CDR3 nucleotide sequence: TGTGCCAGCAGTTTTAGAGGGTTTGTCAATCAGCCCCAGCATTTT. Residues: CASSFRGFVNQPQHF.

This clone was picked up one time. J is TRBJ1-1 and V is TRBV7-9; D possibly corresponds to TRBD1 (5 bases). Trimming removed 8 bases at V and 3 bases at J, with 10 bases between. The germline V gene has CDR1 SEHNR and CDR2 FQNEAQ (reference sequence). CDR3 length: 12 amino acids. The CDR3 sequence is CASSARDTEAFF. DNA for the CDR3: TGTGCCAGCTCGGCCAGGGACACTGAAGCTTTCTTT.

The CDR3 bases are TGTGCCAGCAGTGAAAGGGACTGGCAAGATACGCAGTATTTT. Amino acid sequence: CASSERDWQDTQYF. The V and J genes are TRBV2 and TRBJ2-3; weak D call: TRBD2 (6 bases). Looked up from germline, CDR1 is SNHLY and CDR2 is FYNNEI. Trimming shortened V by 2 bases and J by 5 bases, and 11 bases separated the two germline ends. The CDR3 runs 14 residues.

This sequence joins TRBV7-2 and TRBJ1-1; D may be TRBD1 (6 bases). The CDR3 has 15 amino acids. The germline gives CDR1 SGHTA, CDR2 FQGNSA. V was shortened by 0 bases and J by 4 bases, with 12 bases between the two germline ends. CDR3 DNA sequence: TGTGCCAGCAGCTTAGCGGGGGCCGGGGCCACTGAAGCTTTCTTT. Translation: CASSLAGAGATEAFF.

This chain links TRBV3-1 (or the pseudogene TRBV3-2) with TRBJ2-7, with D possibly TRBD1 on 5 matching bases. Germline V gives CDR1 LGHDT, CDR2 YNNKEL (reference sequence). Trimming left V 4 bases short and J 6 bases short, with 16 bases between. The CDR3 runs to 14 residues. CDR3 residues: CASSPTTAWGEQYF. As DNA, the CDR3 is TGTGCCAGCAGCCCCACGACAGCTTGGGGCGAGCAGTACTTC.